The 19 T cell receptor beta chains below come from one sample, sequenced in a study of blood T cell repertoires in COVID-19. Here immunoSEQ multiplex PCR was the method, and the copy in TCRdb shows in-frame clones only, minus some. Among about 120,000 clones listed, approximately 90% were seen once. Sequenced: peripheral blood. Receptors originate from a man aged 60 to 69 with COVID-19, enrolled during active disease.

This clone has a single count. The chain links TRBV11-2 to TRBJ2-7; 12 bases fit TRBD1. Germline CDR1 and CDR2: SGHAT and FQNNGV. There are 14 residues in the CDR3. V was clipped by 3 bases and J by 5 bases; unmatched bases: 2. Written as DNA, the CDR3 is TGTGCCAGCAGCTTGGGGACAGGGGGCGACGAGCAGTACTTC. This codes for CASSLGTGGDEQYF. The complete variable domain, with remaining parts taken from reference TRBV11-2 and TRBJ2-7, reads EAGVAQSPRYKIIEKRQSVAFWCNPISGHATLYWYQQILGQGPKLLIQFQNNGVVDDSQLPKDRFSAERLKGVDSTLKIQPAKLEDSAVYLCASSLGTGGDEQYFGPGTRLTVT.

This clone was seen a few times. This rearrangement joins TRBV27 to TRBJ1-2; TRBD1 agrees at 8 bases. The CDR3 spans 13 residues. V lost 8 bases to trimming and J lost 4 bases; unmatched junction nucleotides: 6. CDR1 MNHEY and CDR2 SMNVEV come from the germline V gene (reference sequence). In DNA, the CDR3 is TGTGCCAGCTCGGACAGGGACGGCTATGGCTACACCTTC. Translated, it gives CASSDRDGYGYTF.

The chain employs TRBV19 and TRBJ2-5, with D perhaps TRBD2 (6 bases). The germline V gene has CDR1 LNHDA and CDR2 SQIVND (reference sequence). The CDR3 sequence is 16 residues long. V lost 8 bases and J 4 bases, leaving 23 bases between the germline ends. CDR3 nucleotide sequence: TGTGCCAGTTCTACCACAGGACGCGGGGTTGGAGAGACCCAGTACTTC. Protein: CASSTTGRGVGETQYF.

The chain is built from TRBV19 and TRBJ1-6, with TRBD1 as a possible D gene (5 bases). The germline V gene encodes CDR1 LNHDA and CDR2 SQIVND (reference sequence). This CDR3 has 15 amino acids. V shed 1 base and J shed 10 bases, with 14 bases lying between them. This CDR3 is CASSIGGQGGSPLHF. The DNA for the CDR3 is TGTGCCAGTAGTATAGGAGGCCAGGGAGGGTCACCCCTCCACTTT.

This chain joins TRBV2 and TRBJ1-5; D remains ambiguous. Germline V gene data show CDR1 as SNHLY and CDR2 as FYNNEI. The V end was cut by 3 bases, the J end by 7 bases, with 16 bases between. The CDR3 runs to 15 residues. CDR3 protein: CASSDKDPGWQPQHF. CDR3 sequence (DNA): TGTGCCAGCAGTGATAAAGACCCGGGTTGGCAGCCCCAGCATTTT.

V is TRBV2 and J is TRBJ1-2, with D perhaps matching TRBD1 (6 bases). The CDR3 runs to 14 residues. Per germline, CDR1 SNHLY and CDR2 FYNNEI. Trimming removed 5 bases at V and 2 bases at J, with 12 bases between. CDR3 region: CASSRGQGNYGYTF. The CDR3 DNA reads TGTGCCAGCAGTAGGGGCCAGGGGAACTATGGCTACACCTTC.

The chain links TRBV10-3 to TRBJ1-2; weak D call: TRBD1 (6 bases). The length of the CDR3 is 17 residues. V dropped 0 bases and J dropped 3 bases, with 17 bases sitting between them. Germline assignment: CDR1 ENHRY and CDR2 SYGVKD. The CDR3 DNA sequence: TGTGCCATCAGTGAGTCGTCACGGGGGGGCAGCCACTATGGCTACACCTTC. Protein: CAISESSRGGSHYGYTF.

The chain has TRBV6-5 and TRBJ2-4, with TRBD2 as a possible D gene (6 bases). Germline CDR1 and CDR2: MNHEY and SVGAGI. The CDR3 spans 13 residues. V lost 5 bases and J lost 7, with 12 bases in between. The CDR3 reads CASSTGGANIQYF. Written as DNA, the CDR3 is TGTGCCAGCAGTACAGGAGGGGCCAACATTCAGTACTTC.

The genes are TRBV2 and TRBJ2-7, with D maybe TRBD2 (5 bases). This CDR3 is 12 amino acids long. Germline assignment: CDR1 SNHLY and CDR2 FYNNEI. Trimming pared 3 bases from V and 9 bases from J, leaving 12 bases between. DNA for the CDR3: TGTGCCAGCAGTGATAAGCGGTTTGTGCAGTACTTC. This translates into CASSDKRFVQYF. The entire variable domain, with the rest obtained from reference TRBV2 and TRBJ2-7, is as follows: EPEVTQTPSHQVTQMGQEVILRCVPISNHLYFYWYRQILGQKVEFLVSFYNNEISEKSEIFDDQFSVERPDGSNFTLKIRSTKLEDSAMYFCASSDKRFVQYFGPGTRLTVT.

The genes are TRBV7-2 and TRBJ2-2; the match to TRBD1 covers 8 bases. After removal of 3 bases from V and 0 bases from J, the junction contained 0 bases not matched to a gene. From germline, CDR1 is SGHTA and CDR2 FQGNSA. The CDR3 consists of 15 residues. The CDR3 loop is CASSLTGANTGELFF. Written as DNA, the CDR3 is TGTGCCAGCAGCTTGACAGGGGCGAACACCGGGGAGCTGTTTTTT. The complete variable domain, with remaining parts taken from reference TRBV7-2 and TRBJ2-2, reads GAGVSQSPSNKVTEKGKDVELRCDPISGHTALYWYRQSLGQGLEFLIYFQGNSAPDKSGLPSDRFSAERTGGSVSTLTIQRTQQEDSAVYLCASSLTGANTGELFFGEGSRLTVL.

This clone occurred a few times. The chain is built from TRBV3-1 (or the pseudogene TRBV3-2) and TRBJ1-1, with 9 positions matching TRBD1. V trimming: 9 bases; J trimming: 1 base; junction bases outside the gene matches: 6. CDR3 length: 14 residues. Germline CDR1 LGHDT, CDR2 YNNKEL (reference sequence). The DNA of the CDR3 is TGTGCCAGTATCGACAGGGGGACGAACACTGAAGCTTTCTTT. It is translated as CASIDRGTNTEAFF.

Here the CDR3 reads CASSLGTGGSQVEAFF. In DNA, the CDR3 is TGTGCCAGCAGCTTGGGGACAGGGGGCTCGCAGGTTGAAGCTTTCTTT. The chain joins TRBV5-8 to TRBJ1-1, with 11 bases matching TRBD1. CDR3 length: 16 amino acids. With 0 bases clipped from V and 7 bases from J, the junction kept 8 bases outside the gene matches. Per germline, CDR1 SGHTS and CDR2 YDEGEE. The full variable domain, its missing parts supplied by reference TRBV5-8 and TRBJ1-1, is EAGVTQSPTHLIKTRGQQATLRCSPISGHTSVYWYQQALGLGLQFLLWYDEGEERNRGNFPPRFSGRQFPNYSSELNVNALELEDSALYLCASSLGTGGSQVEAFFGQGTRLTVV.

V gene TRBV24-1 combines with J gene TRBJ1-2, with a tentative D call TRBD1 (5 bases). This CDR3 region has 13 residues. With 4 bases removed from V and 7 bases from J, the gap between germline ends came to 12 bases. From germline, CDR1 is KGHDR and CDR2 SFDVKD. CDR3 nucleotides: TGTGCCACCAGTGACCGCGGGGGGACTGGCTACACCTTC. Amino acid sequence: CATSDRGGTGYTF.

The chain is built from TRBV6-5 and TRBJ2-6, with D possibly being TRBD1 (6 bases). The CDR3 covers 15 residues. CDR1 MNHEY and CDR2 SVGAGI come from the germline V gene. V was pared by 6 bases and J by 2 bases, with 11 bases between. CDR3 nucleotides: TGTGCCAGCAGCCTAGGGGGAGCTGGGGCCAACGTCCTGACTTTC. It is translated as CASSLGGAGANVLTF.

The CDR3 nucleotides are TGTGCCAGCAGTTACTTACAGGGGCCAGATCAGCCCCAGCATTTT. Amino acid sequence: CASSYLQGPDQPQHF. The chain couples TRBV6-5 to TRBJ1-5; TRBD1 agrees at 7 bases. Unmatched junction bases numbered 5, after V lost 1 base and J lost 5 bases. This CDR3 spans 15 amino acids. Germline values: CDR1 MNHEY, CDR2 SVGAGI.

This rearrangement joins TRBV7-3 to TRBJ2-1, with 7 bases fitting TRBD1. The CDR3 is 15 residues long. Per the germline V gene, CDR1 is SGHTA and CDR2 is FQGTGA. The trim removed 6 bases at V and 0 bases at J, leaving 5 bases unmatched. CDR3 sequence (DNA): TGTGCCAGCAGTCGAGACAGGGACTCCTACAATGAGCAGTTCTTC. Translation: CASSRDRDSYNEQFF.

V usage is TRBV5-4 and J usage is TRBJ1-1; D is uncertain. The CDR3 length is 15 residues. The V end lost 4 bases, the J end lost 0 bases, and 13 bases lay between the germline ends. Germline loops: CDR1 SGHNT, CDR2 YYREEE (reference sequence). CDR3 in DNA: TGTGCCAGCAGCCACTCCGGGATCATGAACACTGAAGCTTTCTTT. This sequence encodes CASSHSGIMNTEAFF.

V and J are TRBV2 and TRBJ1-1; the D gene is possibly TRBD1 (5 bases). Germline V gene data show CDR1 as SNHLY and CDR2 as FYNNEI. This CDR3 is built from 13 residues. V gave up 7 bases and J gave up 2 bases, with 11 bases separating them. The CDR3 loop is CASTEDNNTEAFF. The CDR3 DNA is TGTGCCAGCACCGAGGACAATAACACTGAAGCTTTCTTT.

The J gene is TRBJ1-2, the V gene TRBV9; 8 positions match TRBD1. Trimming took 3 bases from V and 8 from J; bases not matched to a gene: 9. The CDR3 sequence is 14 residues long. Germline values: CDR1 SGDLS, CDR2 YYNGEE. CDR3 sequence reads: CASSAGQAPGGYTF. CDR3 coding DNA: TGTGCCAGCAGCGCGGGACAGGCCCCGGGGGGCTACACCTTC.